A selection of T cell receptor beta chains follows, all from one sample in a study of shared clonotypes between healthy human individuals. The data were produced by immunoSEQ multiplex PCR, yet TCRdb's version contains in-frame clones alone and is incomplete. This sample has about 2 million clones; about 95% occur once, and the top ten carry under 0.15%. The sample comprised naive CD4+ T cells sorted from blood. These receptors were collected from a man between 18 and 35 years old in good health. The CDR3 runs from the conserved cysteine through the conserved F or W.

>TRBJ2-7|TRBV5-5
CASSLGSDSYEQYF
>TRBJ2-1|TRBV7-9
CASSLEGALAGPRNEQFF
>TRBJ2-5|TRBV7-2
CASRLHGTGVVETQYF
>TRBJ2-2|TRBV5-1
CASSSRQAYTGELFF
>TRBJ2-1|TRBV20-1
CSAGESGVQFF
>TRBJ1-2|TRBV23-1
CASSQSLGDGSYGYTF
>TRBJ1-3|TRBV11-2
CASSVDRGNTIYF
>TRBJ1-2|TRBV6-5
CASTYGAGGYGYTF
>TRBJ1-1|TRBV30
CAWSVLGVSGTEAFF
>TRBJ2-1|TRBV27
CASSSRGEPYNEQFF
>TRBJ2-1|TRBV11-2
CASSEDLAYNEQFF
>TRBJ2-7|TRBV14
CASSQLGTGRYEQYF
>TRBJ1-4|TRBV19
CASSIQGSGEKLFF
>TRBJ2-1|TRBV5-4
CASSQGPGQGRSYNEQFF
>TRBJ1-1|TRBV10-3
CAISAGGVNTEAFF
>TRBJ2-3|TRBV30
CAWSVGPSGPDTQYF
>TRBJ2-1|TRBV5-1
CASSLSGRDNEQFF
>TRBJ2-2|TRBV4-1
CASSQVGLGELFF
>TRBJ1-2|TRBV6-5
CASSPDRGQGYTF
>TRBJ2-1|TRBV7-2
CASSLDLSSSEQFF
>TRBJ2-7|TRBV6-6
CASTYSQISYEQYF
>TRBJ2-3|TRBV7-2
CASSSWGRVSTDTQYF
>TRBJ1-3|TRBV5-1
CASSSGQSQGSGNTIYF
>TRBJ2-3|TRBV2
CASEGPTDTQYF
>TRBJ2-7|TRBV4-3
CASSQENSVSYEQYF
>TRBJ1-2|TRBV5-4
CASSPQTWSYGYTF
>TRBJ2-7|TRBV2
CASSTSGYEQYF
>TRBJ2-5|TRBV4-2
CASSQAGREETQYF
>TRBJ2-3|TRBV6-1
CASRLDSLLTDTQYF
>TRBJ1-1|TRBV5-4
CASSLDRVGISEAFF
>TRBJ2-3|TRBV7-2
CASSIGQGRADTQYF
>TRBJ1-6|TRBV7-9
CASDSPQGDLLNSPLHF
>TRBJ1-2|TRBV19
CASSLPGQNYGYTF
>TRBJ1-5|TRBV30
CAWSTGTVNQPQHF
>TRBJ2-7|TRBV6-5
CASSYSGQGPYEQYF
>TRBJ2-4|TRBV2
CASNRDSLAKNIQYF
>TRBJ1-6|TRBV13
CASRTHNSPLHF
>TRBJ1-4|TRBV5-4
CASSWDRGREKLFF